Each of the 14 T cell receptor beta chains below was sequenced from the same sample in a study of blood T cell repertoires in COVID-19. Generated by immunoSEQ multiplex PCR, the TCRdb table keeps only in-frame clones and is missing some. The sample lists around 230,000 clones; 85% were seen once. The material sequenced was peripheral blood. All receptors derive from a man in his forties or fifties with COVID-19, enrolled during active disease.

The J gene is TRBJ1-1, the V gene TRBV6-5; D unclear. The CDR3 is made up of 14 amino acids. Trimming took 7 bases from V and 0 from J, leaving 12 bases between them. CDR1 and CDR2 from the germline V gene are MNHEY and SVGAGI. CDR3 nucleotide sequence: TGTGCCAGCATTTTCGCGGGGATGAACACTGAAGCTTTCTTT. Encoded protein: CASIFAGMNTEAFF.

The V gene is TRBV28, the J gene TRBJ1-4; 9 nucleotides agree with TRBD1. V shed 5 bases and J 8 bases; nucleotides not matched to a gene: 6. Per germline, CDR1 MDHEN and CDR2 SYDVKM. This CDR3 contains 14 residues. In DNA, the CDR3 is TGTGCCAGCAGTATGACAGGGGGTATCGAAAAACTGTTTTTT. It specifies CASSMTGGIEKLFF.

DNA of the CDR3: TGTGCCAGCAGCCATAGTTACTCTGGGGCCAACGTCCTGACTTTC. Its translation: CASSHSYSGANVLTF. This sequence joins TRBV7-6 and TRBJ2-6; unclear D gene. V lost 5 bases to trimming and J lost 0 bases, with 8 bases between them. CDR3 length equals 15 residues. Germline-derived CDR1 and CDR2 are SGHVS and FNYEAQ.

This clone was detected only a few times. J is TRBJ1-1 and V is TRBV5-1; no reliable D call. Germline-derived CDR1 and CDR2 are SGHRS and YFSETQ. V lost 2 bases and J 5 bases, leaving 13 bases between the germline ends. This CDR3 contains 14 residues. CDR3 nucleotide sequence: TGCGCCAGCAGCTTTGGGGAGGTGGGGACTGAAGCTTTCTTT. Amino acids: CASSFGEVGTEAFF.

V usage is TRBV12-3 or TRBV12-4 and J usage is TRBJ2-7; 7 bases match TRBD1. This CDR3 region has 12 residues. V lost 8 bases and J lost 3; bases outside the gene matches: 4. This chain's CDR3 is CASGTAYYEQYF. The CDR3 bases are TGTGCCAGCGGGACAGCATACTACGAGCAGTACTTC.

This clone was seen a single time. The chain has TRBV7-3 and TRBJ2-7, with a weak D call TRBD1 (6 bases). There are 13 residues in the CDR3. In germline, CDR1 is SGHTA, CDR2 FQGTGA. Trimming took 7 bases from V and 4 from J, leaving 14 bases between them. CDR3 amino acids: CASTTLRGYEQYF. The CDR3 DNA reads TGTGCCAGCACCACTCTTAGGGGGTACGAGCAGTACTTC.

The chain couples TRBV9 to TRBJ1-6, with D unclear. The germline V and J ends were trimmed by 7 bases and 4 bases, with 6 bases remaining between them. The V gene's germline CDR1 is SGDLS and CDR2 YYNGEE. The CDR3 is 12 amino acids. This chain's CDR3 is CASGGYNSPLHF. CDR3 bases: TGTGCCAGCGGAGGGTATAATTCACCCCTCCACTTT.

The chain uses TRBV3-1 (or the pseudogene TRBV3-2) and TRBJ1-6; possibly TRBD1 for D (5 bases). Germline assignment: CDR1 LGHDT and CDR2 YNNKEL (reference sequence). Trimming stripped 3 bases from V and 2 bases from J, with 8 bases between. The CDR3 covers 15 residues. The CDR3 loop reads CASSHAGTYNSPLHF. As DNA, the CDR3 is TGTGCCAGCAGCCACGCAGGGACCTATAATTCACCCCTCCACTTT.

This chain uses TRBV10-3 with TRBJ2-3, with 10 bases lining up with TRBD1. With V trimmed by 7 bases and J by 2 bases, 6 bases remained unmatched. Germline V gene lookup returns CDR1 ENHRY and CDR2 SYGVKD. This CDR3 has 15 residues. CDR3 residues: CAIKKTGGNTDTQYF. The CDR3 DNA sequence: TGTGCCATCAAAAAGACAGGGGGCAACACAGATACGCAGTATTTT.

The chain combines TRBV2 with TRBJ2-7; TRBD1 agrees at 11 bases. The CDR3 totals 15 residues. Trimming at V came to 4 bases and at J to 7 bases, leaving 9 bases not matched to a gene. CDR1 and CDR2 (germline): SNHLY, FYNNEI. The CDR3 bases are TGTGCCAGCAGTGGGCCGGGACAGGGGGGCGTTGAGCAGTACTTC. It translates to CASSGPGQGGVEQYF. The whole variable domain, filled in from reference TRBV2 and TRBJ2-7, reads EPEVTQTPSHQVTQMGQEVILRCVPISNHLYFYWYRQILGQKVEFLVSFYNNEISEKSEIFDDQFSVERPDGSNFTLKIRSTKLEDSAMYFCASSGPGQGGVEQYFGPGTRLTVT.

Here the CDR3 DNA reads TGTGCCACCAGGAGGAACACTGAAGCTTTCTTT. Protein: CATRRNTEAFF. The chain uses TRBV15 and TRBJ1-1; the D is unclear. The CDR3 loop spans 11 amino acids. The V and J ends lost 6 bases and 1 base respectively, with 3 bases between them. Per germline, CDR1 LNHNV and CDR2 YYDKDF (reference sequence).

This clone was recorded a few times. This sequence joins TRBV21-1 and TRBJ2-7; the table assigns TRBD1, which was not confirmed against the DNA. TRBV21-1 represents a pseudogene. CDR3 length: 12 amino acids. The DNA of the CDR3 is TGTGCCAGGGACAGTAGCTCCTACGAGCAGTACTTC. This sequence encodes CARDSSSYEQYF.

The CDR3 nucleotides are TGTGCCAGCAGTGATGTAGGAGGGCCCTCGGATGTTCAGCAGTACTTC. Translated, it gives CASSDVGGPSDVQQYF. V is TRBV6-1 and J is TRBJ2-7; the D gene is possibly TRBD2 (6 bases). V lost 3 bases to trimming and J lost 8 bases, with 23 bases between them. CDR1 MNHNS and CDR2 SASEGT come from the germline V gene. The CDR3 extends over 16 amino acids.

This clone was observed a single time. V usage is TRBV3-1 (or the pseudogene TRBV3-2) and J usage is TRBJ1-2; the D is unclear. CDR1 and CDR2 (germline): LGHDT, YNNKEL (reference sequence). V was trimmed by 1 base and J by 8 bases, leaving 17 bases between them. The length of the CDR3 is 15 residues. The CDR3, as DNA: TGTGCCAGCAGCCAAGGAAAAGGGAGGTCGGGCGGCTACACCTTC. It codes for CASSQGKGRSGGYTF.